Below, 28 T cell receptor beta chains from the same sample are listed, as sequenced in a study of beta chain features in type 1 diabetes. Investigators reverse transcribed all isolated RNA, so they sequenced expressed TCRB transcripts. Sequencing was performed with immunoSEQ multiplex PCR; in TCRdb, only in-frame clones are kept and a portion is missing. The sample carries about 260,000 clones, roughly 22% recorded once. These TCRs are of unknown antigen specificity. Whole-study results and caveats: In all four CD4+ subsets, TCRB CDR3 length was significantly, moderately reduced in type 1 diabetes.

The sample comprised naive CD4+ T cells from blood. The source of these receptors is a woman aged 40 to 50 with type 1 diabetes.

This clone was seen just once. The chain combines TRBV7-2 with TRBJ2-5; D is ambiguous. V was pared by 5 bases and J by 1 base, with 14 bases between. Germline V gene sequence: CDR1 SGHTA, CDR2 FQGNSA. CDR3 length equals 15 residues. The DNA of the CDR3 is TGTGCCAGCAGCATTTGGCTGAACAGCCAAGAGACCCAGTACTTC. Translated: CASSIWLNSQETQYF.

A few counts support this clone. The J gene is TRBJ2-1, the V gene TRBV4-3; the D is unclear. The CDR3 contains 17 residues. Germline CDR1 reads LGHNA; CDR2 reads YSLEER. V lost 1 base to trimming and J lost 0 bases, with 13 bases between them. CDR3 DNA: TGCGCCAGCAGCCAAGGCCACTCTACCGCCTCCTACAATGAGCAGTTCTTC. Amino acids: CASSQGHSTASYNEQFF.

The chain has TRBV30 and TRBJ1-2; 10 bases match TRBD1. Germline trimming cut 4 bases from V and 8 bases from J; bases unmatched to any gene: 7. The CDR3 runs to 13 residues. Looked up from germline, CDR1 is GTSNPN and CDR2 is SVGIG (reference sequence). CDR3 sequence (DNA): TGTGCCTGGACTTCCGGGACAGGGGAAGGCTACACCTTC. Amino acid sequence: CAWTSGTGEGYTF.

The gene calls are TRBV9 and TRBJ1-4; weak D call: TRBD1 (6 bases). Trimming removed 5 bases at V and 8 bases at J, with 22 bases between. The CDR3 consists of 16 residues. Germline assignment: CDR1 SGDLS and CDR2 YYNGEE. This chain's CDR3 is CASRRTGTARGEKLFF. The CDR3 DNA reads as TGTGCCAGCAGGCGTACAGGGACCGCACGGGGAGAAAAACTGTTTTTT.

J is TRBJ2-1 and V is TRBV14; D ambiguous. Trimming removed 0 bases from V and 11 bases from J, with 8 bases in between. The CDR3 length is 12 residues. Per germline, CDR1 SGHDN and CDR2 FVKESK. The CDR3 is CASSQDLIQQFF. DNA of the CDR3: TGTGCCAGCAGCCAAGATCTAATCCAGCAGTTCTTC.

The J gene is TRBJ1-2, the V gene TRBV7-9, with D uncertain. The V end was cut by 1 base, the J end by 1 base, with 10 bases between. In germline, CDR1 is SEHNR, CDR2 FQNEAQ (reference sequence). The CDR3 has 15 residues. CDR3 coding DNA: TGTGCCAGCAGCTTAGGGAGGCAAGTTAACTATGGCTACACCTTC. This encodes CASSLGRQVNYGYTF. The variable domain in full, completed from reference TRBV7-9 and TRBJ1-2, reads DTGVSQNPRHKITKRGQNVTFRCDPISEHNRLYWYRQTLGQGPEFLTYFQNEAQLEKSRLLSDRFSAERPKGSFSTLEIQRTEQGDSAMYLCASSLGRQVNYGYTFGSGTRLTVV.

The chain employs TRBV7-2 and TRBJ2-1, with no clear D. Germline values: CDR1 SGHTA, CDR2 FQGNSA. The length of the CDR3 is 17 residues. V lost 2 bases and J lost 0, with 14 bases in between. The CDR3 loop reads CASSLYAVFSSYNEQFF. The CDR3 bases are TGTGCCAGCAGCTTATATGCAGTCTTCTCCTCCTACAATGAGCAGTTCTTC. The full variable domain, in which reference TRBV7-2 and TRBJ2-1 provide the parts outside the CDR3, is GAGVSQSPSNKVTEKGKDVELRCDPISGHTALYWYRQSLGQGLEFLIYFQGNSAPDKSGLPSDRFSAERTGGSVSTLTIQRTQQEDSAVYLCASSLYAVFSSYNEQFFGPGTRLTVL.

The genes are TRBV28 and TRBJ2-7, with D possibly TRBD1 on 5 matching bases. The germline V gene has CDR1 MDHEN and CDR2 SYDVKM. The V end lost 3 bases, the J end lost 5 bases, and 14 bases lay between the germline ends. This CDR3 comprises 14 residues. The CDR3 DNA reads TGTGCCAGCAGTTTCGTCCTAGGGGCGGACGAGCAGTACTTC. This codes for CASSFVLGADEQYF.

This sequence joins TRBV19 and TRBJ2-1; D is possibly TRBD2 (5 bases). Germline loops: CDR1 LNHDA, CDR2 SQIVND (reference sequence). CDR3 length equals 17 residues. Trimming removed 1 base at V and 2 bases at J, with 15 bases between. The CDR3 DNA is TGTGCCAGTAGTATAGGGATAGGGAGTTGGACCTACAATGAGCAGTTCTTC. Its translation is CASSIGIGSWTYNEQFF.

The chain couples TRBV19 to TRBJ2-3, with a possible D match to TRBD1 (5 bases). V was trimmed by 2 bases and J by 5 bases, leaving 11 bases between them. Germline CDR1 and CDR2: LNHDA and SQIVND (reference sequence). This CDR3 contains 14 residues. CDR3 nucleotides: TGTGCCAGTAGTATACAAAGGGGAAAAGATACGCAGTATTTT. Translation gives CASSIQRGKDTQYF. Using reference TRBV19 and TRBJ2-3 for the parts outside the CDR3, the full variable domain is DGGITQSPKYLFRKEGQNVTLSCEQNLNHDAMYWYRQDPGQGLRLIYYSQIVNDFQKGDIAEGYSVSREKKESFPLTVTSAQKNPTAFYLCASSIQRGKDTQYFGPGTRLTVL.

V is TRBV19 and J is TRBJ1-5, with D tentatively TRBD1 (6 bases). V lost 5 bases to trimming and J lost 3 bases, with 14 bases between them. The CDR3 extends over 15 amino acids. Germline values: CDR1 LNHDA, CDR2 SQIVND (reference sequence). CDR3 DNA sequence: TGTGCCAGTAGTGTCGGGACATTTTTCAATCAGCCCCAGCATTTT. Residues: CASSVGTFFNQPQHF.

This clone occurred a few times. The J gene is TRBJ1-1, the V gene TRBV30; D remains unclear. V was shortened by 4 bases and J by 5 bases, with 8 bases between the two germline ends. Germline V lookup: CDR1 GTSNPN, CDR2 SVGIG (reference sequence). The CDR3 spans 11 residues. The CDR3 protein is CAWTGLTEAFF. In DNA form, the CDR3 reads TGTGCCTGGACGGGGTTGACTGAAGCTTTCTTT.

The J gene is TRBJ2-5, the V gene TRBV7-9, with D unresolved. The V gene lost 3 bases and the J gene lost 1 base, with 9 bases spanning the gap. CDR1 and CDR2 (germline): SEHNR, FQNEAQ (reference sequence). The CDR3 has 14 amino acids. The CDR3 spells CASSFGTAQETQYF. DNA of the CDR3: TGTGCCAGCAGCTTCGGTACAGCCCAAGAGACCCAGTACTTC.

This clone was observed a few times. V is TRBV5-1 and J is TRBJ2-7; tentative D call: TRBD2 (6 bases). Trimming stripped 4 bases from V and 3 bases from J, with 17 bases between. Germline V CDR1 and CDR2: SGHRS, YFSETQ. This CDR3 spans 15 amino acids. The CDR3 DNA reads TGCGCCAGCAGCCTTTCCAACCCGGGAGTCTACGAGCAGTACTTC. It codes for CASSLSNPGVYEQYF. The whole variable domain, filled in from reference TRBV5-1 and TRBJ2-7, reads KAGVTQTPRYLIKTRGQQVTLSCSPISGHRSVSWYQQTPGQGLQFLFEYFSETQRNKGNFPGRFSGRQFSNSRSEMNVSTLELGDSALYLCASSLSNPGVYEQYFGPGTRLTVT.

This clone has more than one count but fewer than ten. J is TRBJ2-6 and V is TRBV5-4, with D possibly being TRBD1 (6 bases). Germline V gene data show CDR1 as SGHNT and CDR2 as YYREEE (reference sequence). CDR3 length: 15 residues. Trimming removed 4 bases from V and 2 bases from J, with 10 bases in between. The CDR3 loop reads CASSPTGTGANVLTF. The CDR3 DNA is TGTGCCAGCAGCCCAACAGGGACTGGGGCCAACGTCCTGACTTTC.

This chain connects TRBV9 to TRBJ2-1, with D possibly matching TRBD2 (6 bases). Trimming left V 3 bases short and J 0 bases short, with 10 bases between. CDR1 SGDLS and CDR2 YYNGEE come from the germline V gene. The length of the CDR3 is 15 residues. CDR3 amino acids: CASSADGSSYNEQFF. The CDR3 DNA reads TGTGCCAGCAGCGCTGACGGGAGCTCCTACAATGAGCAGTTCTTC.

This clone was detected a few times. The sample holds other DNA sequences that translate to the same CDR3. The CDR3 spells CASSTGNTEAFF. In DNA form, the CDR3 reads TGCGCCAGCAGTACCGGGAACACTGAAGCTTTCTTT. The chain links TRBV5-1 to TRBJ1-1, with no clear D. Germline values: CDR1 SGHRS, CDR2 YFSETQ. CDR3 length equals 12 residues. Trimming cost V 5 bases and J 1 base, with 6 bases left between them.

This clone has only a few counts. The J gene is TRBJ2-7, the V gene TRBV10-3, with D maybe TRBD2 (6 bases). Germline V gene lookup returns CDR1 ENHRY and CDR2 SYGVKD. This CDR3 has 14 residues. V gave up 4 bases and J gave up 2 bases, with 12 bases separating them. The CDR3: CAISGESGAYEQYF. The CDR3 nucleotides are TGTGCCATCAGTGGAGAGTCGGGGGCCTACGAGCAGTACTTC.

This clone showed up just a few times. The chain is built from TRBV4-3 and TRBJ1-1, with D possibly being TRBD1 (5 bases). Trimming removed 0 bases at V and 8 bases at J, with 19 bases between. The CDR3 has 16 amino acids. Germline loops: CDR1 LGHNA, CDR2 YSLEER. For the CDR3, the DNA is TGCGCCAGCAGCCAAGATTCAAGGCAGGGTGTTAGGGAAGCTTTCTTT. Translating gives CASSQDSRQGVREAFF.

The gene calls are TRBV28 and TRBJ1-5; D might be TRBD1 (5 bases). Germline assignment: CDR1 MDHEN and CDR2 SYDVKM. The germline V and J ends were trimmed by 9 bases and 0 bases, with 9 bases remaining between them. The CDR3 runs 13 residues. DNA for the CDR3: TGTGCCAGTGGGGGACTTAGCAATCAGCCCCAGCATTTT. Protein: CASGGLSNQPQHF.

This clone was found a few times. The chain recombines TRBV15 with TRBJ2-1; 8 positions match TRBD1. V lost 5 bases to trimming and J lost 4 bases; unmatched junction nucleotides: 7. Germline V CDR1 and CDR2: LNHNV, YYDKDF (reference sequence). The CDR3 totals 15 residues. CDR3 loop: CATSHGQGKYNEQFF. The CDR3 DNA follows: TGTGCCACCAGCCACGGACAGGGTAAATACAATGAGCAGTTCTTC.

This clone showed up just a few times. The chain couples TRBV30 to TRBJ1-3; D unclear. This CDR3 region has 16 residues. Trimming removed 0 bases at V and 0 bases at J, with 12 bases between. CDR1 and CDR2 (germline): GTSNPN, SVGIG (reference sequence). CDR3 amino acids: CAWSVRGSLSGNTIYF. DNA for the CDR3: TGTGCCTGGAGTGTAAGAGGATCCCTCTCTGGAAACACCATATATTTT.

The chain employs TRBV29-1 and TRBJ2-6; the D gene is possibly TRBD2 (6 bases). Per the germline V gene, CDR1 is SQVTM and CDR2 is ANQGSEA. The CDR3 extends over 15 amino acids. V shed 5 bases and J shed 5 bases, with 16 bases lying between them. CDR3 nucleotide sequence: TGCAGCGTTAGAGGGGACCGGGGGAGGGCCAACGTCCTGACTTTC. Its translation is CSVRGDRGRANVLTF.

The sample holds a few counts of this clone. The chain recombines TRBV28 with TRBJ2-7; 9 bases match TRBD1. Trimming at V came to 5 bases and at J to 5 bases, leaving 7 bases not matched to a gene. CDR1 and CDR2 from the germline V gene are MDHEN and SYDVKM. This CDR3 has 14 residues. In DNA form, the CDR3 reads TGTGCCAGCAGTACGGGACAGGGACACGACGAGCAGTACTTC. Protein sequence: CASSTGQGHDEQYF.

This clone came up a few times. The chain links TRBV11-2 to TRBJ1-3; 7 nucleotides agree with TRBD1. The CDR3 loop spans 16 amino acids. The trim removed 5 bases at V and 0 bases at J, leaving 7 bases unmatched. The germline gives CDR1 SGHAT, CDR2 FQNNGV. The CDR3 protein is CASSPRDSSSGNTIYF. The DNA for the CDR3 is TGTGCCAGCAGCCCCCGGGACAGTAGCTCTGGAAACACCATATATTTT.

This clone was recorded a few times. The same CDR3 can be traced to other DNA sequences in this sample. J is TRBJ2-1 and V is TRBV30; the match to TRBD2 covers 10 bases. The CDR3 runs 14 residues. Per germline, CDR1 GTSNPN and CDR2 SVGIG (reference sequence). With V trimmed by 1 base and J by 4 bases, 1 base remained unmatched. DNA of the CDR3: TGTGCCTGGAGTGGACTAGCGGGTTACAATGAGCAGTTCTTC. Its protein product is CAWSGLAGYNEQFF.

This clone was counted between two and nine times. The chain uses TRBV6-5 and TRBJ2-7, with 9 positions matching TRBD1. Germline V gives CDR1 MNHEY, CDR2 SVGAGI. V shed 5 bases and J 3 bases; nucleotides not matched to a gene: 5. CDR3 length: 14 amino acids. The CDR3 region has the DNA TGTGCCAGCAGTCCGGGACAGGGTCTCTACGAGCAGTACTTC. This encodes CASSPGQGLYEQYF.

The chain joins TRBV19 to TRBJ1-5; TRBD1 aligns across 10 bases. The CDR3 is made up of 15 amino acids. Germline V gives CDR1 LNHDA, CDR2 SQIVND (reference sequence). The V segment lost 5 bases and the J segment 2 bases; nucleotides outside the gene matches: 3. The CDR3 sequence is CASSAGTGGNQPQHF. CDR3 DNA: TGTGCCAGTAGTGCCGGGACAGGGGGCAATCAGCCCCAGCATTTT.